These T cell receptor beta chains were read from a single sample in a study of CD8 T cells in ankylosing spondylitis. Via MiXCR, TCRdb re-called the 5' RACE reads, giving one row per CDR3 protein. The table has hundreds of thousands of distinct CDR3 sequences, about 24% seen once. The specimen was blood, either unsorted or a sorted T cell fraction (not recorded which). The receptors originated from a male donor with ankylosing spondylitis. The CDR3 runs from the conserved cysteine through the conserved F or W. Fields, in order: J gene, D gene, V gene, clone size, CDR3 protein, CDR3 DNA. A D gene is named only where the DNA matches it firmly. The size field is filled for only some rows; it gives once, few, many or a size class.

j_call: TRBJ2-2; d_call: .; v_call: TRBV20-1; clone_size: few; cdr3_aa: CSASRIPNTGELFF; cdr3_nt: TGCAGTGCTAGCAGGATTCCGAACACCGGGGAGCTGTTTTTT
j_call: TRBJ1-1; d_call: .; v_call: TRBV24-1; clone_size: .; cdr3_aa: CATSDPGGEAFF; cdr3_nt: TGTGCCACCAGTGACCCCGGGGGTGAAGCTTTCTTT
j_call: TRBJ1-5; d_call: TRBD1; v_call: TRBV24-1; clone_size: .; cdr3_aa: CATSDHKGQGGNNQPQHF; cdr3_nt: TGTGCCACCAGTGACCACAAAGGACAGGGGGGAAACAATCAGCCCCAGCATTTT
j_call: TRBJ2-2; d_call: TRBD1; v_call: TRBV5-6; clone_size: .; cdr3_aa: CASSLVVGTGSTGELFF; cdr3_nt: TGTGCCAGCAGCTTGGTAGTCGGGACAGGGTCGACCGGGGAGCTGTTTTTT
j_call: TRBJ2-6; d_call: .; v_call: TRBV12-3/TRBV12-4; clone_size: many; cdr3_aa: CASSLTSGANVLTF; cdr3_nt: TGTGCCAGCTCCCTGACCTCTGGGGCCAACGTCCTGACTTTC
j_call: TRBJ1-4; d_call: .; v_call: TRBV15; clone_size: few; cdr3_aa: CATSREEPFATNEKLFF; cdr3_nt: TGTGCCACCAGCAGAGAGGAGCCTTTTGCAACTAATGAAAAACTGTTTTTT
j_call: TRBJ2-1; d_call: TRBD2; v_call: TRBV20-1; clone_size: few; cdr3_aa: CSAHGTSVHNEQFF; cdr3_nt: TGCAGTGCTCACGGGACTAGCGTCCACAATGAGCAGTTCTTC
j_call: TRBJ1-5; d_call: .; v_call: TRBV5-1; clone_size: few; cdr3_aa: CASSIGPGNQPQHF; cdr3_nt: TGCGCCAGCAGCATCGGACCGGGCAATCAGCCCCAGCATTTT
j_call: TRBJ1-5; d_call: .; v_call: TRBV4-1; clone_size: .; cdr3_aa: CASSQEGFGDSNQPQHF; cdr3_nt: TGCGCCAGCAGCCAAGAGGGCTTCGGGGATAGCAATCAGCCCCAGCATTTT
j_call: TRBJ2-1; d_call: TRBD1; v_call: TRBV7-2; clone_size: .; cdr3_aa: CASSLGGTGRNEQFF; cdr3_nt: TGTGCCAGCAGCTTAGGCGGGACAGGAAGAAATGAGCAGTTCTTC
j_call: TRBJ1-1; d_call: .; v_call: TRBV15; clone_size: many; cdr3_aa: CATSRDGQGGEAFF; cdr3_nt: TGTGCCACCAGCAGAGATGGCCAGGGCGGTGAAGCTTTCTTT
j_call: TRBJ2-5; d_call: .; v_call: TRBV6-2/TRBV6-3; clone_size: .; cdr3_aa: CASKVGIQETQYF; cdr3_nt: TGTGCCAGCAAGGTTGGAATCCAAGAGACCCAGTACTTC
j_call: TRBJ1-5; d_call: .; v_call: TRBV10-3; clone_size: .; cdr3_aa: CAISVDKDQPQHF; cdr3_nt: TGTGCCATCAGTGTCGACAAGGATCAGCCCCAGCATTTT
j_call: TRBJ2-6; d_call: .; v_call: TRBV20-1; clone_size: .; cdr3_aa: CSAMGPGANVLTF; cdr3_nt: TGCAGTGCTATGGGACCTGGGGCCAACGTCCTGACTTTC
j_call: TRBJ2-7; d_call: .; v_call: TRBV18; clone_size: .; cdr3_aa: CASSPSSDYYEQYF; cdr3_nt: TGTGCCAGCTCACCATCTAGCGATTACTACGAGCAGTACTTC
j_call: TRBJ2-7; d_call: .; v_call: TRBV11-2; clone_size: few; cdr3_aa: CASSLERVSEQYF; cdr3_nt: TGTGCCAGCAGCTTAGAGAGGGTTAGCGAGCAGTACTTC
j_call: TRBJ2-1; d_call: TRBD2; v_call: TRBV24-1; clone_size: .; cdr3_aa: CATSSTSGSHEQFF; cdr3_nt: TGTGCCACCAGTAGTACTAGCGGGAGCCATGAGCAGTTCTTC
j_call: TRBJ2-5; d_call: .; v_call: TRBV5-4; clone_size: few; cdr3_aa: CASSLFGSAVQETQYF; cdr3_nt: TGTGCCAGCAGCTTGTTCGGTAGCGCTGTTCAAGAGACCCAGTACTTC
j_call: TRBJ1-2; d_call: .; v_call: TRBV5-1; clone_size: few; cdr3_aa: CASSFRQKGNYGYTF; cdr3_nt: TGCGCCAGCAGCTTCCGACAGAAGGGTAACTATGGCTACACCTTC
j_call: TRBJ1-5; d_call: TRBD1; v_call: TRBV20-1; clone_size: .; cdr3_aa: CSAVQGTEPQHF; cdr3_nt: TGCAGTGCTGTACAGGGGACGGAGCCCCAGCATTTT
j_call: TRBJ2-1; d_call: TRBD2; v_call: TRBV11-2; clone_size: few; cdr3_aa: CASSLDTSGRTKNEQFF; cdr3_nt: TGTGCCAGCAGCTTAGATACTAGCGGGAGGACCAAAAATGAGCAGTTCTTC
j_call: TRBJ1-1; d_call: TRBD1; v_call: TRBV15; clone_size: .; cdr3_aa: CATSRDGTGGSEAFF; cdr3_nt: TGTGCCACCAGCAGAGATGGGACAGGCGGCTCTGAAGCTTTCTTT
j_call: TRBJ1-2; d_call: .; v_call: TRBV21-1; clone_size: .; cdr3_aa: CASSREYNYGYTF; cdr3_nt: TGTGCCAGCAGCAGGGAGTATAACTATGGCTACACCTTC
j_call: TRBJ2-5; d_call: TRBD2; v_call: TRBV7-6; clone_size: .; cdr3_aa: CASSLAGGLGETQYF; cdr3_nt: TGTGCCAGCAGCTTAGCTGGGGGACTAGGAGAGACCCAGTACTTC
j_call: TRBJ2-7; d_call: .; v_call: TRBV20-1; clone_size: .; cdr3_aa: CSVRGGGFYEQYF; cdr3_nt: TGCAGTGTACGAGGGGGGGGGTTCTACGAGCAGTACTTC
j_call: TRBJ1-2; d_call: TRBD1; v_call: TRBV6-2/TRBV6-3; clone_size: once; cdr3_aa: CASVGPGQVYGYTF; cdr3_nt: TGTGCCAGCGTGGGACCGGGACAGGTCTATGGCTACACCTTC